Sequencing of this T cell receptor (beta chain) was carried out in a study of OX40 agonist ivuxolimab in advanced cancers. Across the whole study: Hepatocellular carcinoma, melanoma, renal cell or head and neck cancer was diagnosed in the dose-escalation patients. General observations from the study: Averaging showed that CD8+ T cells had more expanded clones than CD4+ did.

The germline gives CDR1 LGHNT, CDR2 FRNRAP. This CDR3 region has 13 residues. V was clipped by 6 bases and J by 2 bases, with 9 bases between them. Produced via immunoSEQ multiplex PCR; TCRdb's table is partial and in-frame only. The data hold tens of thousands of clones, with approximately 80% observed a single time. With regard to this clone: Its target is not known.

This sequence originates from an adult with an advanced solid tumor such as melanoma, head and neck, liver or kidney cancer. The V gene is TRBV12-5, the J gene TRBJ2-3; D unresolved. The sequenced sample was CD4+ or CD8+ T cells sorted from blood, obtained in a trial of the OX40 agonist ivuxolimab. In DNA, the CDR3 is TGTGCTAGTGGACACTACAACACAGATACGCAGTATTTT. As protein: CASGHYNTDTQYF.